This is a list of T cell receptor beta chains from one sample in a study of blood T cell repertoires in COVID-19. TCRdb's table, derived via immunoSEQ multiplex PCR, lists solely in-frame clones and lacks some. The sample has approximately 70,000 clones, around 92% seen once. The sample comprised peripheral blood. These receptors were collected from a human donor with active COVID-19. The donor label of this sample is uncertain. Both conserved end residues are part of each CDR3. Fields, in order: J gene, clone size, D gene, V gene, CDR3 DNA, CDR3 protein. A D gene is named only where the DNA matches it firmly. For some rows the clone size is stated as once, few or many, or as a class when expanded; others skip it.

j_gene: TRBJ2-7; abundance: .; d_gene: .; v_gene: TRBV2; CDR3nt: TGTGCCAGCAGATTACCGGGATCCGGCTACGAGCAGTACTTC; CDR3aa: CASRLPGSGYEQYF
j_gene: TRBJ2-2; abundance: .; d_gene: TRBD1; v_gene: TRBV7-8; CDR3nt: TGTGCCAGCAGCCCCAGGGGGCGAGGGACCGGGGAGCTGTTTTTT; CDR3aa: CASSPRGRGTGELFF
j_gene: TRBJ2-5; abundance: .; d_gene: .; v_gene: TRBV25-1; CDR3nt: TGTGCCAGCAGGGGAGGCCCGGGGGAGACCCAGTACTTC; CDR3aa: CASRGGPGETQYF
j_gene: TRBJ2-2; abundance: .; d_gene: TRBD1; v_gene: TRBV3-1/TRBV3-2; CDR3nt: TGTGCCAGCAGCCAACCTACAGGGGGCACCGGGGAGCTGTTTTTT; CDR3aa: CASSQPTGGTGELFF
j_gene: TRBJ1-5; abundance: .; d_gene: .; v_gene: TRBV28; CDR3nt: TGTGCCAGCAGTTCGAGGAATCAGCCCCAGCATTTT; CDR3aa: CASSSRNQPQHF
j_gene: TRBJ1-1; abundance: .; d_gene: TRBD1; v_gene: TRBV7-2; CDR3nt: TGTGCCAGCAGCCTAAACAGGGGTCTGAACACTGAAGCTTTCTTT; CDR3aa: CASSLNRGLNTEAFF
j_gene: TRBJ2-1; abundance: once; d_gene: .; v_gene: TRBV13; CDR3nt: TGTGCCAGCAGCTTAGGTCAGGGGTACAATGAGCAGTTCTTC; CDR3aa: CASSLGQGYNEQFF
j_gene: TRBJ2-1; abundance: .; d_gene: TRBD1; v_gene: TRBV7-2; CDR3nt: TGTGCCAGCAGCTTAGAGGGACAGGTCTCCTACAATGAGCAGTTCTTC; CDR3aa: CASSLEGQVSYNEQFF
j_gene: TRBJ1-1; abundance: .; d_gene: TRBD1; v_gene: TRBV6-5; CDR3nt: TGTGCCAGCAGTTTACAGGGGATGAACACTGAAGCTTTCTTT; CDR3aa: CASSLQGMNTEAFF
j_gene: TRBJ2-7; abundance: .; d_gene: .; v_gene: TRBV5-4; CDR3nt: TGTGCCAGCAGCTTACAACAGGGATACGAGCAGTACTTC; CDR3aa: CASSLQQGYEQYF
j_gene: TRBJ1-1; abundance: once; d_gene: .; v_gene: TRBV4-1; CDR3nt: TGCGCCAGCAGCCAACCCGGAGACGGACATCCGAACACTGAAGCTTTCTTT; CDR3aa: CASSQPGDGHPNTEAFF
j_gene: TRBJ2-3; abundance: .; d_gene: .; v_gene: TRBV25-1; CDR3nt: TGTGCCAGCAGTGGTTCTAGCACAGATACGCAGTATTTT; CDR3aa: CASSGSSTDTQYF
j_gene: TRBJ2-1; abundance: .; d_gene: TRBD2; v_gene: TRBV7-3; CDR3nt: TGTGCCAGTTCTAGCGGGAAAGGGGGTGAGCAGTTCTTC; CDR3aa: CASSSGKGGEQFF
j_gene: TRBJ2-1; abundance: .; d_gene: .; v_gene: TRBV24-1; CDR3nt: TGTGCCACCAGTGATTTCGGAGGGGGCCCCTACAATGAGCAGTTCTTC; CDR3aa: CATSDFGGGPYNEQFF
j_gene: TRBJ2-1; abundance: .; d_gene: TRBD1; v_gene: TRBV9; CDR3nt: TGTGCCAGCAGCGTAGTAGGGCAGGGGGCTAAAAATGAGCAGTTCTTC; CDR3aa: CASSVVGQGAKNEQFF
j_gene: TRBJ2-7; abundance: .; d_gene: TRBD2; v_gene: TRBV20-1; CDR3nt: TGCAGTGCTAGTTTTGGGCTAGCGGGAGTCTCGCAGTACTTC; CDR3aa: CSASFGLAGVSQYF
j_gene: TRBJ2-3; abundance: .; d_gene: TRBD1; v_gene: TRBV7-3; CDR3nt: TGTGCCAGCAGTGACAGGGGGCGCACAGATACGCAGTATTTT; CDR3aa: CASSDRGRTDTQYF
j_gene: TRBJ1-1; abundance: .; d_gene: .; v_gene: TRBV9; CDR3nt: TGTGCCAGCAGCGTAGAGGAGGTGCGGAACACTGAAGCTTTCTTT; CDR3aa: CASSVEEVRNTEAFF
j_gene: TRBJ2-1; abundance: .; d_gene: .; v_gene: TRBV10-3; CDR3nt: TGTGCCATCAGTGAAGGAGGGGGCAGCCGTAATGAGCAGTTCTTC; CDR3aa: CAISEGGGSRNEQFF
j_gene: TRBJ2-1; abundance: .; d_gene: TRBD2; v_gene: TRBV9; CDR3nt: TGTGCCAGCAGCGTAACGGGGGGAGGGAACAATGAGCAGTTCTTC; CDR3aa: CASSVTGGGNNEQFF
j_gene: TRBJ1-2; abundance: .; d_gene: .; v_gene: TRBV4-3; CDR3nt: TGCGCCAGCAGCCAATCCCTCCCCAGGGTCGGCTACACCTTC; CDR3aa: CASSQSLPRVGYTF
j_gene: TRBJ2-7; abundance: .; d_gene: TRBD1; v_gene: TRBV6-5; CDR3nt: TGTGCCAGCAGTTACGGGGACAGGTCCTCCTACGAGCAGTACTTC; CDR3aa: CASSYGDRSSYEQYF
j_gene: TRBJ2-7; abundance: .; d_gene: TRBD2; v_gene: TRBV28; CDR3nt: TGTGCCAGCAGTCCTGGACTAGCGGGAAGGTTAGACGAGCAGTACTTC; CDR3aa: CASSPGLAGRLDEQYF
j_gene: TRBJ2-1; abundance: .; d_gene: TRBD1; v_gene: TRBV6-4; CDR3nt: TGTGCCAGCAGTGACTCGGGGAGACAGGGGGCGCGGAATGAGCAGTTCTTC; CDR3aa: CASSDSGRQGARNEQFF
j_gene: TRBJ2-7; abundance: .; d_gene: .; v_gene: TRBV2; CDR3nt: TGTGCCACCAAACCCCTTGAGGGAGCGTCCTACGAGCAGTACTTC; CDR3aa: CATKPLEGASYEQYF
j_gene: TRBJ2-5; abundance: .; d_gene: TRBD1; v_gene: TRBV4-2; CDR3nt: TGTGCCAGCAGCCAAGATCAGACAGGGGGCCAGGGAGAGACCCAGTACTTC; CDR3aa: CASSQDQTGGQGETQYF
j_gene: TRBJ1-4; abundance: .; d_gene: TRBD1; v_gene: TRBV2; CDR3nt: TGTGCCAGCAGAGCAAGAGGGGGCGGTGAAAAACTGTTTTTT; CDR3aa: CASRARGGGEKLFF
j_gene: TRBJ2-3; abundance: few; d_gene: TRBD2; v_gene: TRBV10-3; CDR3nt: TGTGCCACCTCCTTAGGACTAGCGGGACTTGACACAGATACGCAGTATTTT; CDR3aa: CATSLGLAGLDTDTQYF
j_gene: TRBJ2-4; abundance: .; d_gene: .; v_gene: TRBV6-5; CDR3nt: TGTGCCAGCCTAAGGACGGTGGGGCCAAACATTCAGTACTTC; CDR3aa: CASLRTVGPNIQYF
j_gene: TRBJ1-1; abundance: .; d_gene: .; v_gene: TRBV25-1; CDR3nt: TGTGCCAGCAGTGAATATGGGGTAGGGGACACTGAAGCTTTCTTT; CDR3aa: CASSEYGVGDTEAFF
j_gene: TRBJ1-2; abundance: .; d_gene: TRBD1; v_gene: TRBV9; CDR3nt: TGTGCCAGCAGCCTCCGACAGGGAAATGGCTACACCTTC; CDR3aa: CASSLRQGNGYTF
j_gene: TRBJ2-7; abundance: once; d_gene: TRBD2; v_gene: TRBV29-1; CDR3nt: TGCAGCGTGGATAGCGGGAGCTCCTACGAGCAGTACTTC; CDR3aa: CSVDSGSSYEQYF
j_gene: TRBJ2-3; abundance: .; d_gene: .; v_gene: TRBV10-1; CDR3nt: TGCGCCAGCAGTCAAGTCGGGGATACGCAGTATTTT; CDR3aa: CASSQVGDTQYF
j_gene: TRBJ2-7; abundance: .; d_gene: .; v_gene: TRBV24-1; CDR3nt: TGTGCCACCAGTGGGGACAAAACCTACGAGCAGTACTTC; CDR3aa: CATSGDKTYEQYF
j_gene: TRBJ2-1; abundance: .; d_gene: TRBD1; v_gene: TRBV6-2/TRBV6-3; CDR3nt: TGTGCCAGCAGCCGCTACAGGGGTGAGCAGTTCTTC; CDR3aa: CASSRYRGEQFF
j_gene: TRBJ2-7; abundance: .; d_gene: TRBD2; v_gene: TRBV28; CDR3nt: TGTGCCAGCAGGACCTATGGGGGGGGAAGCTCCTACGAGCAGTACTTC; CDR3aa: CASRTYGGGSSYEQYF
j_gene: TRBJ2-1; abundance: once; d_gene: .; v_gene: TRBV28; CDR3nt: TGTGCCAGCGGTAGACAGCAATACAATGAGCAGTTCTTC; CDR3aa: CASGRQQYNEQFF
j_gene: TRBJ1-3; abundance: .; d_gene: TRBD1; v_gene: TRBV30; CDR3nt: TGTGCCTGGGAAAGACAGGGAGGAGGAAACACCATATATTTT; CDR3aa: CAWERQGGGNTIYF
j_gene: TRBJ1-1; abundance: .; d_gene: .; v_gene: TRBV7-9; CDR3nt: TGTGCCAGCAGCTTACAGGGGATCCAAGAAGCTTTCTTT; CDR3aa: CASSLQGIQEAFF
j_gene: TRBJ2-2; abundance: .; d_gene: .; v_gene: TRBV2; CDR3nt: TGTGCCAGCAGTGTCTCCACAGCGAACACCGGGGAGCTGTTTTTT; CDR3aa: CASSVSTANTGELFF
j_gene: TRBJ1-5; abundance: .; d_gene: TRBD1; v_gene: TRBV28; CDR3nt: TGTGCCAGCAGTTCCTGGGACAGGGAAGATCAGCCCCAGCATTTT; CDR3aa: CASSSWDREDQPQHF
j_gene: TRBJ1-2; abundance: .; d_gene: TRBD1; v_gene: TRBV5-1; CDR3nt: TGCGCCAGCAGCCCCGGGACAGGCTCTAACTATGGCTACACCTTC; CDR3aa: CASSPGTGSNYGYTF
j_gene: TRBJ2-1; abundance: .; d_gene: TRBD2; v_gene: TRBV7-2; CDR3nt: TGTGCCAGCAGCTTAGAGCGCGGGAGCTCCAGTGAGCAGTTCTTC; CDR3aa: CASSLERGSSSEQFF
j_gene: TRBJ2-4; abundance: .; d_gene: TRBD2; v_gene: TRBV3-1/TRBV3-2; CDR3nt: TGTGCCAGCAGCCAAGACGTGGTAGCGGGAGCCAAAAACATTCAGTACTTC; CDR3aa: CASSQDVVAGAKNIQYF
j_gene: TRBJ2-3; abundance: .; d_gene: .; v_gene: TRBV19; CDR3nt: TGTGCCAGTAGTATAGAGGCGGCTCATAGCCCAGATACGCAGTATTTT; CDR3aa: CASSIEAAHSPDTQYF
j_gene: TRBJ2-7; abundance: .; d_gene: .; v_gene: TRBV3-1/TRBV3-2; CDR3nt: TGTGCCAGCAGCCAAGTCCCTACAGGTAACTCCTACGAGCAGTACTTC; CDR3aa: CASSQVPTGNSYEQYF
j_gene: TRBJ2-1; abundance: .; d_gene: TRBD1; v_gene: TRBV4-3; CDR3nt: TGCGCCAGCAGCCAAGATCCGGGACAGTCAATTCTTGAGCAGTTCTTC; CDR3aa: CASSQDPGQSILEQFF
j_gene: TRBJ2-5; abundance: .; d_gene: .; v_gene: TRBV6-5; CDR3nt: TGTGCCAGCATCTCTGACAACCAAGAGACCCAGTACTTC; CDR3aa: CASISDNQETQYF
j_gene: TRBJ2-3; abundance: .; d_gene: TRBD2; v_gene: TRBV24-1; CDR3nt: TGTGCCACCAGTGATGCGACTAGCGATGGGGGTACGCAGTATTTT; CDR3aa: CATSDATSDGGTQYF
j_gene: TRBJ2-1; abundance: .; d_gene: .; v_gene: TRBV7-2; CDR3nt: TGTGCCAGCAGCTTTAGCGGAGGCTACAATGAGCAGTTCTTC; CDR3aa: CASSFSGGYNEQFF
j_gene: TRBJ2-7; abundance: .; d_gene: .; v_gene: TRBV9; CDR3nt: TGTGCCAGCAGCGTAGGCAGTACCTACGAGCAGTACTTC; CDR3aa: CASSVGSTYEQYF
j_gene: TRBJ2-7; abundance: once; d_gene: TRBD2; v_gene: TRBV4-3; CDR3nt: TGCGCCAGCAGCCAAGATTGGGCGGGAGCCTACGAGCAGTACTTC; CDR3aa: CASSQDWAGAYEQYF
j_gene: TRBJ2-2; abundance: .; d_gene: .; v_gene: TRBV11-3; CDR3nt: TGTGCCAGCAGCCCCGGTCGAGACAGCTACACCGGGGAGCTGTTTTTT; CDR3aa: CASSPGRDSYTGELFF